This TCR beta chain was documented in a study of cytomegalovirus exposure and HLA in healthy donors. Per germline, CDR1 LGHNT and CDR2 FRNRAP. The CDR3 spans 14 residues. Trimming shortened V by 3 bases and J by 4 bases, and 13 bases separated the two germline ends. Repertoires were generated with immunoSEQ multiplex PCR, while TCRdb's copy carries only in-frame clones and drops some. The sample consists of 100,000 to 120,000 clones, around 87% of them appearing once. The sequencing input was PBMCs. The receptor comes from a woman under 40 in good health and CMV-seropositive. The genes are TRBV12-5 and TRBJ2-7; no clear D gene. The CDR3 spells CASGFAAAQYEQYF. The CDR3 DNA reads as TGTGCTAGTGGTTTTGCCGCCGCACAATACGAGCAGTACTTC.